Below are 19 T cell receptor beta chains sequenced from a single sample in a study of T cell changes during pregnancy in multiple sclerosis. Method: immunoSEQ multiplex PCR; TCRdb's copy keeps in-frame clones and lacks some. The table has around 75,000 clones, roughly 90% seen once. This specimen consisted of peripheral blood, obtained in the first trimester of pregnancy. All receptors derive from a female donor in good health, enrolled as a control in a pregnancy study.

J is TRBJ1-3 and V is TRBV10-2; no clear D gene. V shed 7 bases and J shed 0 bases, with 7 bases lying between them. Germline V gene data show CDR1 as WSHSY and CDR2 as SAAADI. The CDR3 extends over 13 amino acids. CDR3 residues: CASTGYSGNTIYF. CDR3 nucleotides: TGCGCCAGCACGGGGTACTCTGGAAACACCATATATTTT.

The V gene is TRBV6-5, the J gene TRBJ1-3; D is unclear. Trimming stripped 7 bases from V and 7 bases from J, with 17 bases between. The CDR3 runs to 14 residues. CDR1 MNHEY and CDR2 SVGAGI come from the germline V gene. This CDR3 reads CASTGSGYRNTIYF. Here the CDR3 DNA reads TGTGCCAGCACGGGATCGGGGTATCGTAACACCATATATTTT.

The chain carries TRBV6-4 and TRBJ1-2, with 7 nucleotides matching TRBD1. Germline CDR1 MRHNA, CDR2 SNTAGT. The CDR3 covers 15 residues. The ends lost 3 bases at V and 3 bases at J; junction bases unmatched: 7. CDR3 region: CASSELQGVDYGYTF. CDR3 in DNA: TGTGCCAGCAGTGAACTTCAGGGGGTGGACTATGGCTACACCTTC.

The V gene is TRBV2, the J gene TRBJ1-1; a weak D match, TRBD1 (6 bases). Germline V lookup: CDR1 SNHLY, CDR2 FYNNEI. This CDR3 has 13 amino acids. V lost 2 bases, J lost 4 bases, and 8 bases lay in between. The chain's CDR3 is CASSEQDSTEAFF. CDR3 sequence (DNA): TGTGCCAGCAGTGAACAGGACAGCACTGAAGCTTTCTTT.

V is TRBV5-1 and J is TRBJ1-1; 7 bases match TRBD1. V shed 3 bases, J shed 6 bases, and the junction held 11 bases outside the gene matches. In germline, CDR1 is SGHRS, CDR2 YFSETQ. CDR3 length equals 15 residues. CDR3 DNA sequence: TGCGCCAGCAGCTCCGGACAGGCAACAATCTCTGAAGCTTTCTTT. This translates into CASSSGQATISEAFF.

The CDR3 protein is CASSPGWGQLSGANVLTF. The CDR3 DNA follows: TGTGCCAGCAGCCCCGGGTGGGGACAGCTCTCTGGGGCCAACGTCCTGACTTTC. This rearrangement joins TRBV5-4 to TRBJ2-6, with 7 bases fitting TRBD1. Germline CDR1 SGHNT, CDR2 YYREEE (reference sequence). The CDR3 totals 18 residues. With 4 bases clipped from V and 0 bases from J, the junction kept 10 bases outside the gene matches.

The chain is built from TRBV4-3 and TRBJ1-6, with TRBD1 matching 7 bases. V shed 0 bases and J 4 bases; nucleotides not matched to a gene: 6. Germline V gives CDR1 LGHNA, CDR2 YSLEER. The CDR3 covers 17 residues. This CDR3 is CASSQDPSRGYNSPLHF. CDR3 nucleotide sequence: TGCGCCAGCAGCCAAGATCCGAGCAGGGGGTATAATTCACCCCTCCACTTT.

The chain links TRBV27 to TRBJ1-1; maybe TRBD1 (5 bases). V was pared by 2 bases and J by 5 bases, with 12 bases between. The CDR3 is 14 residues long. CDR1 is MNHEY and CDR2 is SMNVEV in the germline V gene (reference sequence). CDR3 in amino acids: CASSLGGRGTEAFF. The CDR3 DNA reads TGTGCCAGCAGTTTAGGGGGGAGGGGTACTGAAGCTTTCTTT.

The gene calls are TRBV6-1 and TRBJ1-2, with D possibly being TRBD1 (6 bases). The CDR3 totals 15 residues. Germline V gene sequence: CDR1 MNHNS, CDR2 SASEGT. With 5 bases removed from V and 0 bases from J, the gap between germline ends came to 13 bases. CDR3 sequence (DNA): TGTGCCAGCAGTCCCCTCGGGGGGCCTAACTATGGCTACACCTTC. Translating it yields CASSPLGGPNYGYTF.

This clone was found a few times. This chain joins TRBV5-4 and TRBJ1-5; 7 bases fit TRBD1. V lost 0 bases to trimming and J lost 7 bases; unmatched junction nucleotides: 7. This CDR3 is built from 15 residues. Looked up from germline, CDR1 is SGHNT and CDR2 is YYREEE (reference sequence). The CDR3 DNA reads as TGTGCCAGCAGCTTGGACAGGGGTGTGGGACAGCCCCAGCATTTT. Its translation: CASSLDRGVGQPQHF.

The chain combines TRBV13 with TRBJ1-1, with 7 bases that match TRBD1. Losses at the gene ends were 5 bases for V and 3 bases for J; bases not matched to a gene: 12. Germline loops: CDR1 PRHDT, CDR2 FYEKMQ (reference sequence). The CDR3 covers 16 residues. CDR3 loop: CASSVRQGRGDTEAFF. The CDR3 DNA is TGTGCCAGCAGCGTCCGACAGGGAAGGGGGGACACTGAAGCTTTCTTT.

The J gene is TRBJ2-7, the V gene TRBV6-1; 11 bases are shared with TRBD1. CDR1 and CDR2 from the germline V gene are MNHNS and SASEGT. The CDR3 has 16 amino acids. Germline trimming cut 0 bases from V and 6 bases from J; bases unmatched to any gene: 7. The CDR3 DNA follows: TGTGCCAGCAGTGAAGCCCCCGGACAGGGGGCCGGCGAGCAGTACTTC. Protein product: CASSEAPGQGAGEQYF.

This chain joins TRBV15 and TRBJ1-3; D ambiguous. CDR3 length: 15 amino acids. Trimming took off 5 bases at V and 5 bases at J, with 16 bases between the two ends. In germline, CDR1 is LNHNV, CDR2 YYDKDF (reference sequence). CDR3 bases: TGTGCCACCAGCCCCTCCGAGGGAGGGAGAAACACCATATATTTT. Its translation is CATSPSEGGRNTIYF.

The rearrangement links TRBV6-5 to TRBJ1-1; the D gene is possibly TRBD1 (5 bases). The CDR3 extends over 16 amino acids. V gave up 0 bases and J gave up 4 bases, with 15 bases separating them. Germline CDR1 and CDR2: MNHEY and SVGAGI. The CDR3 nucleotides are TGTGCCAGCAGTTACTCTCCAGGGAGGGCGGGCACTGAAGCTTTCTTT. It is translated as CASSYSPGRAGTEAFF.

CDR3 coding DNA: TGCGCCAGCAGCCCCTCTAGCGGGGGGGCCTACAATGAGCAGTTCTTC. Protein sequence: CASSPSSGGAYNEQFF. The rearrangement links TRBV5-1 to TRBJ2-1, with 12 bases that match TRBD2. The trim removed 4 bases at V and 2 bases at J, leaving 4 bases unmatched. The CDR3 sequence is 16 residues long. Germline CDR1 reads SGHRS; CDR2 reads YFSETQ.

This clone appeared a single time. CDR3 sequence reads: CASSPRNGNQETQYF. CDR3 in DNA: TGTGCCAGCAGCCCAAGAAACGGGAATCAAGAGACCCAGTACTTC. The chain combines TRBV9 with TRBJ2-5, with a weak D call TRBD2 (5 bases). The germline V gene has CDR1 SGDLS and CDR2 YYNGEE. The germline V and J ends were trimmed by 4 bases and 2 bases, with 15 bases remaining between them. The CDR3 has 15 residues. Using reference TRBV9 and TRBJ2-5 for the parts outside the CDR3, the full variable domain is DSGVTQTPKHLITATGQRVTLRCSPRSGDLSVYWYQQSLDQGLQFLIQYYNGEERAKGNILERFSAQQFPDLHSELNLSSLELGDSALYFCASSPRNGNQETQYFGPGTRLLVL.

The CDR3 sequence: CASSRLAGQAKNIQYF. The CDR3 DNA reads as TGTGCCAGCAGCAGACTAGCGGGACAAGCCAAAAACATTCAGTACTTC. The rearrangement joins TRBV27 to TRBJ2-4; 11 bases line up with TRBD2. The germline CDR1 and CDR2 sequences are MNHEY and SMNVEV (reference sequence). The V and J ends lost 6 bases and 0 bases, in that order; junction bases with no gene match: 4. The CDR3 totals 16 residues.

The rearrangement links TRBV6-1 to TRBJ1-1; 7 bases are a match to TRBD1. The ends lost 8 bases at V and 5 bases at J; junction bases unmatched: 11. Germline loops: CDR1 MNHNS, CDR2 SASEGT. The CDR3 has 14 residues. CDR3 loop: CASGQYRGETEAFF. CDR3 in DNA: TGTGCCAGCGGGCAATACAGGGGAGAGACTGAAGCTTTCTTT.

This sequence joins TRBV6-7 and TRBJ1-2, with 9 bases identical to TRBD1. TRBV6-7 is treated as an ORF (open reading frame) with a function not yet certain. With V trimmed by 2 bases and J by 3 bases, 10 bases remained unmatched. This CDR3 contains 17 residues. The CDR3 loop is CASSYPSGTGKDYGYTF. CDR3 nucleotide sequence: TGTGCCAGCAGTTACCCAAGTGGGACAGGGAAGGACTATGGCTACACCTTC.